This T cell receptor (beta chain) was observed in a study of radiotherapy plus CTLA-4 blockade in lung cancer. Across the study: Roughly a sixth of enrolled patients responded objectively, and more than 25% had disease control.

Trimming stripped 2 bases from V and 3 bases from J, with 5 bases between. The CDR3 is 11 amino acids. CDR1 is SQVTM, CDR2 ANQGSEA, per germline. Each patient with chemo-refractory metastatic non-small-cell lung cancer was treated with focal radiation plus CTLA-4 blockade using ipilimumab. This clone was detected only a few times. Clones were read by immunoSEQ multiplex PCR, and TCRdb kept only the in-frame ones, dropping some. This sample has 60,000 or so clones, with about three quarters found just once. This sequence was found in a human donor with non-small cell lung cancer who had a partial response to radiotherapy plus ipilimumab. The chain carries TRBV29-1 and TRBJ2-7, with D perhaps TRBD1 (5 bases). The specimen was peripheral blood, collected from a patient treated with radiotherapy plus ipilimumab. The CDR3 bases are TGCAGCGTTGAAAGGGGCTACGAGCAGTACTTC. It specifies CSVERGYEQYF.